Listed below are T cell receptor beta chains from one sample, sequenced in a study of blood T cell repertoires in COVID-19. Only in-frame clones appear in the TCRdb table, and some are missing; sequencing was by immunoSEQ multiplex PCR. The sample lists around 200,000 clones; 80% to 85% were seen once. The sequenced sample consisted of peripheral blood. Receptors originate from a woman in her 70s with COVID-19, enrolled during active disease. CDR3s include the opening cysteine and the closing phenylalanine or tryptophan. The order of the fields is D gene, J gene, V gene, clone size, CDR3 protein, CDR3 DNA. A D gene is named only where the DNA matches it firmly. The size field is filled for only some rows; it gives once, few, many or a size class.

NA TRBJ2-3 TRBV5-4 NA CASSADYSDTQYF TGTGCCAGCAGCGCCGACTATTCAGATACGCAGTATTTT
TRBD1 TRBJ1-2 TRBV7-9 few CASSSQGAVGYGYTF TGTGCCAGCAGCTCTCAGGGGGCAGTCGGCTATGGCTACACCTTC
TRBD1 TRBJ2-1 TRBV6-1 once CASSETRQGLTDEQFF TGTGCCAGCAGTGAAACTCGACAGGGGTTAACCGATGAGCAGTTCTTC
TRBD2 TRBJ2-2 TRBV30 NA CAWRREGGTGELFF TGTGCCTGGAGGCGGGAGGGGGGCACCGGGGAGCTGTTTTTT
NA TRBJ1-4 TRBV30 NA CAWSPLGSQLATNEKLFF TGTGCCTGGAGTCCCCTGGGCAGCCAACTTGCAACTAATGAAAAACTGTTTTTT
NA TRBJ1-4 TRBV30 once CAWKFGSEKLFF TGTGCCTGGAAGTTTGGGAGTGAAAAACTGTTTTTT
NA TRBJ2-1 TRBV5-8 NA CASTVRSEQFF TGTGCCAGCACCGTTAGGAGTGAGCAGTTCTTC
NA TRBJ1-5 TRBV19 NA CASSIIGHNSNQPQHF TGTGCCAGTAGTATAATCGGACATAATAGCAATCAGCCCCAGCATTTT
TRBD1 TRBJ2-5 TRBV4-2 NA CASSQDGTGDETQYF TGTGCCAGCAGCCAAGACGGGACAGGGGATGAGACCCAGTACTTC
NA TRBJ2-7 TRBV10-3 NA CAISEGGSIGSYEQYF TGTGCCATCAGTGAGGGGGGGTCGATTGGCTCCTACGAGCAGTACTTC
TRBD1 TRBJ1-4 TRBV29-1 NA CSVAVWTGAEKLFF TGCAGCGTTGCTGTTTGGACAGGAGCGGAAAAACTGTTTTTT
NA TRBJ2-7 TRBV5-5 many CASSLAGESYEQYF TGTGCCAGCAGCTTGGCTGGGGAGTCCTACGAGCAGTACTTC
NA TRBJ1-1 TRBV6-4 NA CASSDPGGAEAFF TGTGCCAGCAGTGACCCGGGTGGTGCTGAAGCTTTCTTT
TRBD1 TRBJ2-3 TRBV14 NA CASSQTGGSADTQYF TGTGCCAGCAGCCAGACAGGGGGCTCGGCAGATACGCAGTATTTT
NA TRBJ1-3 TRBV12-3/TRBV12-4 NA CASNEVGGNTIYF TGTGCCAGCAACGAGGTCGGGGGAAACACCATATATTTT
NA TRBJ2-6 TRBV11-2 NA CASSLAVYSGANVLTF TGTGCCAGCAGCTTAGCTGTTTACTCTGGGGCCAACGTCCTGACTTTC
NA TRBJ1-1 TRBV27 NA CASSEQVMNTEAFF TGTGCCAGCAGTGAGCAGGTCATGAACACTGAAGCTTTCTTT
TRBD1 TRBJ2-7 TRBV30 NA CAWSVTGGYEQYF TGTGCCTGGAGTGTAACAGGGGGCTACGAGCAGTACTTC
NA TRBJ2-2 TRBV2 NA CASSERALGSGELFF TGTGCCAGCAGTGAAAGGGCCCTCGGGAGCGGGGAGCTGTTTTTT
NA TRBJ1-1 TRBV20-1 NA CSAPENTEAFF TGCAGTGCTCCAGAGAACACTGAAGCTTTCTTT
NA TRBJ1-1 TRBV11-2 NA CASRLDRENTEAFF TGTGCCAGCAGACTGGACAGAGAGAACACTGAAGCTTTCTTT
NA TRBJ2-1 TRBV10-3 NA CATLGAGNEQFF TGTGCCACTCTCGGCGCAGGAAATGAGCAGTTCTTC
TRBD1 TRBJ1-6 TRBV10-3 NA CAISRDRGAYNSPLHF TGTGCCATCAGTAGGGACAGGGGAGCCTATAATTCACCCCTCCACTTT
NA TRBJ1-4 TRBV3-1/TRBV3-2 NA CASGEAREKLFF TGTGCCAGCGGGGAGGCCAGAGAAAAACTGTTTTTT
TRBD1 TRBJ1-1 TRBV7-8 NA CASSPTGARTEAFF TGTGCCAGCAGCCCGACAGGGGCTAGGACTGAAGCTTTCTTT
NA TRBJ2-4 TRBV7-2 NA CASSGGELGLRGDIQYF TGTGCCAGCAGCGGCGGCGAATTGGGACTCCGCGGAGACATTCAGTACTTC
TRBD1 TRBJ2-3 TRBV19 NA CASGHGTGSTDTQYF TGTGCCAGCGGCCACGGGACAGGGTCCACAGATACGCAGTATTTT
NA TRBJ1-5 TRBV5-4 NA CASSLNNNQPQHF TGTGCCAGCAGCTTGAACAACAATCAGCCCCAGCATTTT
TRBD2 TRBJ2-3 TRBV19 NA CASTPGLATDTQYF TGTGCCAGTACCCCGGGACTAGCGACAGATACGCAGTATTTT
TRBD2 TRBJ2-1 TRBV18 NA CASSPPIQGTSGGAYNEQFF TGTGCCAGCTCACCTCCTATACAAGGGACTAGCGGGGGGGCCTACAATGAGCAGTTCTTC
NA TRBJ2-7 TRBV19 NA CASSIDGFGGSTYEQYF TGTGCCAGTAGTATAGATGGTTTCGGCGGTAGTACCTACGAGCAGTACTTC
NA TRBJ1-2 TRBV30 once CAWSRVSGGYGYTF TGTGCCTGGAGTCGCGTGTCCGGAGGGTATGGCTACACCTTC
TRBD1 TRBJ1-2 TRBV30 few CAWIQGIRGYTF TGTGCCTGGATACAGGGGATCAGGGGCTACACCTTC
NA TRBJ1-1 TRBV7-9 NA CASSGPAEAFF TGTGCCAGCAGCGGGCCCGCTGAAGCTTTCTTT
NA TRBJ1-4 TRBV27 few CASSLQGENEKLFF TGTGCCAGCAGTTTACAGGGCGAAAATGAAAAACTGTTTTTT
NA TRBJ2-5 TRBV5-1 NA CASSSHREPPPETQYF TGCGCCAGCAGCTCCCACAGGGAACCTCCTCCAGAGACCCAGTACTTC
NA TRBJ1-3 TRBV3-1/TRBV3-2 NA CASSTRGYSGNTIYF TGTGCCAGCAGCACACGGGGGTACTCTGGAAACACCATATATTTT
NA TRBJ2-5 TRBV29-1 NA CSVEPSETQYF TGCAGCGTTGAACCCTCCGAGACCCAGTACTTC
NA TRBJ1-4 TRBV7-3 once CASSLTGATNEKLFF TGTGCCAGCAGCTTAACGGGCGCAACTAATGAAAAACTGTTTTTT
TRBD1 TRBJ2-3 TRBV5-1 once CASSVDRDPDTQYF TGCGCCAGCAGCGTAGACAGGGATCCAGATACGCAGTATTTT
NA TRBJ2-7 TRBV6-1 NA CASSEGGGYSYEQYF TGTGCCAGCAGTGAGGGAGGGGGATACTCCTACGAGCAGTACTTC
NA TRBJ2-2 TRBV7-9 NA CASSSPGVGGELFF TGTGCCAGCAGCTCTCCGGGAGTTGGCGGGGAGCTGTTTTTT
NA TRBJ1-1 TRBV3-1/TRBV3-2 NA CASSPSIQYTEAFF TGTGCCAGCAGCCCTTCAATACAATACACTGAAGCTTTCTTT
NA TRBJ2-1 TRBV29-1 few CSVPRGKGYNEQFF TGCAGCGTCCCGAGGGGGAAGGGATACAATGAGCAGTTCTTC
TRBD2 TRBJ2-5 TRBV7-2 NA CASSLVWREEEETQYF TGTGCCAGCAGCTTAGTATGGCGGGAGGAGGAAGAGACCCAGTACTTC
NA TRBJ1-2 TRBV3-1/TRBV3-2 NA CASSQERGSGGGYTF TGTGCCAGCAGCCAAGAGAGGGGGTCGGGAGGTGGCTACACCTTC
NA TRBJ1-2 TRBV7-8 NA CASSRYGQTQRYGYTF TGTGCCAGCAGCCGTTACGGACAGACCCAACGATATGGCTACACCTTC
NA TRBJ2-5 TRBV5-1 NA CASSLAGRSETQYF TGCGCCAGCAGCTTGGCAGGGCGTTCGGAGACCCAGTACTTC
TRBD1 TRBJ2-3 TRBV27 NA CASRESRGFGTDTQYF TGTGCCAGCCGAGAATCCAGGGGGTTCGGCACAGATACGCAGTATTTT
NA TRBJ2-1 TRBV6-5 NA CASDPTRARDNEQFF TGTGCCAGCGATCCGACTAGGGCTCGGGACAATGAGCAGTTCTTC
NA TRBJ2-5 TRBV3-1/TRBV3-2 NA CASSAELARETQYF TGTGCCAGCAGCGCAGAACTAGCTAGGGAGACCCAGTACTTC
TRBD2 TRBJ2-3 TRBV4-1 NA CASSASSGRADTQYF TGCGCCAGCAGCGCCTCTAGCGGGAGGGCAGATACGCAGTATTTT
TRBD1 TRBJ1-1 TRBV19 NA CASRVLTGAGNTEAFF TGTGCCAGCCGAGTCCTCACAGGGGCGGGCAACACTGAAGCTTTCTTT
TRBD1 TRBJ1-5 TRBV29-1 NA CSVRTGGQPQHF TGCAGCGTTCGGACAGGGGGTCAGCCCCAGCATTTT
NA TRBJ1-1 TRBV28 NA CASSLGSGNTEAFF TGTGCCAGCAGTTTAGGGTCGGGGAACACTGAAGCTTTCTTT
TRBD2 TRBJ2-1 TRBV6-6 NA CASSLHWTSGTYNEQFF TGTGCCAGCAGTCTTCATTGGACTAGCGGAACATACAATGAGCAGTTCTTC